The entry that follows covers one TCR beta chain sequence. Its antigen remains unidentified. TCRdb analysed the reads with MiXCR anew, one entry per CDR3 protein. Of around 800,000 distinct CDR3 sequences listed, 30% to 35% are singletons. Trimming took 7 bases from V and 8 from J; bases not matched to a gene: 9. CDR3 length: 14 amino acids. Germline loops: CDR1 MNHEY, CDR2 SVGAGI. This entry comes from a study of T cell repertoires in cytomegalovirus infection. Study at large: Recently identified HLA-C-restricted and well-studied HLA-B-restricted CMV epitopes were used. Evidence of both CMV infection and a matching HLA type came from public TCR beta signatures. Study-wide points: Dominant in the ex vivo response were TCR beta clonotypes restricted by HLA-C and specific for CMV. Identification of carriers of CMV plus the relevant HLA was performed using cumulative public TCR beta family frequency.

The genes are TRBV6-5 and TRBJ2-1; 9 bases are a match to TRBD2. The material was cultured CD8+ T cells from PBMCs, obtained from culture after CMV antigen stimulation. The clonotype comes from a human donor in good health (CMV status not recorded). Some clones in this sample may be carry-over from other donors' samples. CDR3 in DNA: TGTGCCAGCAAGAGCGGGGGGTTATTCGATGAGCAGTTCTTC. Amino acid sequence: CASKSGGLFDEQFF.